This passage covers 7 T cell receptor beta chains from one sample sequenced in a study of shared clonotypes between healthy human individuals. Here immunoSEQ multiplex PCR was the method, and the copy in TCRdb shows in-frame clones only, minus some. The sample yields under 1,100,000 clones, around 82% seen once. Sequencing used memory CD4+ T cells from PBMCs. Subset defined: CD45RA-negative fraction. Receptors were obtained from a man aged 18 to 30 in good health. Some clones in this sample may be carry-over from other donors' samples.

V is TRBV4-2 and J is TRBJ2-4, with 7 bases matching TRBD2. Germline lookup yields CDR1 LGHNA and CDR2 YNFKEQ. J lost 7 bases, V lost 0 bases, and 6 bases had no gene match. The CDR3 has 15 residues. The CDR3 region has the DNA TGTGCCAGCAGCCAAGACGAGACTAGCAGGAACATTCAGTACTTC. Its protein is CASSQDETSRNIQYF.

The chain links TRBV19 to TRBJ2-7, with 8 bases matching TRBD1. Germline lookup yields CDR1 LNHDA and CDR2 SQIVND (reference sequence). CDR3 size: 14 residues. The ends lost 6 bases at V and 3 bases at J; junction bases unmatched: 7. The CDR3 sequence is CASRFTGGSYEQYF. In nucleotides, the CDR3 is TGTGCCAGTAGGTTCACAGGGGGGAGCTACGAGCAGTACTTC. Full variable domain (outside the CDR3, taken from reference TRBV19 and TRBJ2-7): DGGITQSPKYLFRKEGQNVTLSCEQNLNHDAMYWYRQDPGQGLRLIYYSQIVNDFQKGDIAEGYSVSREKKESFPLTVTSAQKNPTAFYLCASRFTGGSYEQYFGPGTRLTVT.

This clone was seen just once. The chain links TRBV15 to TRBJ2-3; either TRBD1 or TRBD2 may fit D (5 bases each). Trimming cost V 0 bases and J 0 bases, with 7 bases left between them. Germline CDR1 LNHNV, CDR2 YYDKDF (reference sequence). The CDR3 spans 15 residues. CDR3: CATSRDGGSTDTQYF. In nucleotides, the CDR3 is TGTGCCACCAGCAGAGATGGGGGTAGCACAGATACGCAGTATTTT.

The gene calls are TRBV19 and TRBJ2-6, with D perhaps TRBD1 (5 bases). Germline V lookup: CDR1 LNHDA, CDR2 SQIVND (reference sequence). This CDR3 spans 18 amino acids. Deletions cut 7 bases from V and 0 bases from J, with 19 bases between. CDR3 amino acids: CASKSVVQAHSGANVLTF. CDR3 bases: TGTGCCAGTAAATCGGTTGTACAGGCGCACTCTGGGGCCAACGTCCTGACTTTC.

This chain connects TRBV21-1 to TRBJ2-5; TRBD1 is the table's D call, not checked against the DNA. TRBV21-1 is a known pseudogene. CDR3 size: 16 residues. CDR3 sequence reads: CASSKGRDRGQETQYF. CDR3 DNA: TGTGCCAGCAGCAAAGGGCGGGACAGGGGACAAGAGACCCAGTACTTC.

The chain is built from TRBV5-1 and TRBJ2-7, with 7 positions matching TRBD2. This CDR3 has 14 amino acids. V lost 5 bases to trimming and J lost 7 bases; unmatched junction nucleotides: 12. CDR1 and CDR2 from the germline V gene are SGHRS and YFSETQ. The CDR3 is CASSPPLASGEQYF. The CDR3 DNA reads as TGCGCCAGCAGTCCTCCACTAGCGTCGGGTGAGCAGTACTTC. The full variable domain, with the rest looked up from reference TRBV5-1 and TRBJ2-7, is KAGVTQTPRYLIKTRGQQVTLSCSPISGHRSVSWYQQTPGQGLQFLFEYFSETQRNKGNFPGRFSGRQFSNSRSEMNVSTLELGDSALYLCASSPPLASGEQYFGPGTRLTVT.

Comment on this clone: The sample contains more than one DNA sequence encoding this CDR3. The CDR3 spells CSVAPTGGDEQYF. The CDR3 coding sequence is TGCAGCGTTGCCCCGACAGGGGGGGATGAGCAGTACTTC. The chain carries TRBV29-1 and TRBJ2-7; 9 bases fit TRBD1. With V trimmed by 4 bases and J by 7 bases, 8 bases remained unmatched. Germline V gene sequence: CDR1 SQVTM, CDR2 ANQGSEA. The CDR3 runs 13 residues.